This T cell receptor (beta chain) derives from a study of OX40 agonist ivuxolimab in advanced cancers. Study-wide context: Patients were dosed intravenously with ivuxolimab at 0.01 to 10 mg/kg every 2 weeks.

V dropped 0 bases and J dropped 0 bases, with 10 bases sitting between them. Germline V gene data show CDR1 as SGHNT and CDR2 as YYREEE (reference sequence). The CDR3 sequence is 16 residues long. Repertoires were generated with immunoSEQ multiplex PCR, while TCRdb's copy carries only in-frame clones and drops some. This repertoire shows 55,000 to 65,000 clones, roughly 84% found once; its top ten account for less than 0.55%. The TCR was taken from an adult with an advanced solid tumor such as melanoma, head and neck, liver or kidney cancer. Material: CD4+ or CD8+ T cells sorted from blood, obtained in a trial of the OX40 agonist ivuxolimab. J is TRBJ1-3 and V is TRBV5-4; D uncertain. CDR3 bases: TGTGCCAGCAGCTTGGGGGCGCCAGTCTCTGGAAACACCATATATTTT. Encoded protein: CASSLGAPVSGNTIYF.